The sequence of this T cell receptor beta chain was determined in a study of siplizumab effects on memory and regulatory T cells. The study, taken as a whole, reports: A minor share of alloreactive clones matched unstimulated subsets. Alloreactive sequences traceable to unstimulated CD4+ memory cells declined significantly under siplizumab.

With regard to this clone: Its antigen is unknown.

Germline V gives CDR1 SQVTM, CDR2 ANQGSEA. Trimming at V came to 6 bases and at J to 1 base, leaving 6 bases not matched to a gene. The CDR3 covers 13 residues. Profiled with immunoSEQ multiplex PCR; TCRdb holds only in-frame clones, not every one. The sample records roughly 97,000 clones, 93% being singletons. The sequenced sample was Tregs sorted from blood. The chain couples TRBV29-1 to TRBJ2-7; 7 nucleotides line up with TRBD2. This receptor was identified in a human donor in good health. The CDR3 is CSVPGLQSYEQYF. The CDR3 bases are TGCAGCGTGCCGGGACTACAATCCTACGAGCAGTACTTC.